One sample yielded the 25 T cell receptor beta chains listed below, sequenced in a study of cytomegalovirus exposure and HLA in healthy donors. PCR employed 60 Vbeta and 13 Jbeta primers. Here immunoSEQ multiplex PCR was the method, and the copy in TCRdb shows in-frame clones only, minus some. This sample has about 82,000 clones, with about 80% found just once. The sequencing input was PBMCs. The receptor source for this set is a man aged 45 to 65 in good health and CMV-seronegative.

J is TRBJ1-6 and V is TRBV5-6; TRBD1 agrees at 9 bases. The CDR3 loop spans 15 amino acids. J lost 5 bases, V lost 1 base, and 1 base had no gene match. The V gene's germline CDR1 is SGHDT and CDR2 YYEEEE. The CDR3 DNA follows: TGTGCCAGCAGCTTGTGGGACAGGGATAATTCACCCCTCCACTTT. Its translation: CASSLWDRDNSPLHF.

V usage is TRBV2 and J usage is TRBJ2-7; 7 positions agree with TRBD1. The V gene's germline CDR1 is SNHLY and CDR2 FYNNEI. Germline trimming cut 6 bases from V and 2 bases from J; bases unmatched to any gene: 13. There are 16 residues in the CDR3. Written as DNA, the CDR3 is TGTGCCAGCAGAGCAGCGCCAGGGGGTGAAACCTACGAGCAGTACTTC. This encodes CASRAAPGGETYEQYF.

This clone has just a few counts. The chain has TRBV7-3 and TRBJ2-5; the D gene is possibly TRBD1 (5 bases). There are 14 residues in the CDR3. V was shortened by 3 bases and J by 4 bases, with 12 bases between the two germline ends. From germline, CDR1 is SGHTA and CDR2 FQGTGA. The CDR3 bases are TGTGCCAGCAGCTTCAATGGGGCAAGAGAGACCCAGTACTTC. Translation: CASSFNGARETQYF.

The rearrangement links TRBV7-2 to TRBJ2-2; no clear D gene. CDR1 is SGHTA and CDR2 is FQGNSA in the germline V gene. V was shortened by 5 bases and J by 7 bases, with 20 bases between the two germline ends. The length of the CDR3 is 16 residues. This chain's CDR3 is CASSLTTSSMSGELFF. The CDR3, as DNA: TGTGCCAGCAGCCTGACAACGTCCTCGATGAGCGGGGAGCTGTTTTTT.

The chain recombines TRBV14 with TRBJ1-6; D gene ambiguous. CDR3 length equals 15 residues. Germline-derived CDR1 and CDR2 are SGHDN and FVKESK. Trimming left V 1 base short and J 13 bases short, with 17 bases between. The CDR3 DNA sequence: TGTGCCAGCAGCCAAGTCGATACTGGGGAGGGCCCCCTCCACTTT. This sequence encodes CASSQVDTGEGPLHF.

This clone came up a few times. The chain carries TRBV30 and TRBJ2-7, with D unresolved. The CDR3 has 11 residues. CDR1 GTSNPN and CDR2 SVGIG come from the germline V gene (reference sequence). Trimming took 3 bases from V and 7 from J, leaving 10 bases between them. CDR3: CAWSLRREQYF. Written as DNA, the CDR3 is TGTGCCTGGAGCCTACGCAGGGAGCAGTACTTC.

This chain connects TRBV7-2 to TRBJ2-2; 7 nucleotides agree with TRBD1. CDR3 length: 12 residues. Germline CDR1 SGHTA, CDR2 FQGNSA. Germline trimming cut 10 bases from V and 4 bases from J; bases unmatched to any gene: 3. CDR3 region: CATHRGTGELFF. CDR3 DNA sequence: TGTGCCACACACAGGGGCACCGGGGAGCTGTTTTTT.

This clone has just a few counts. The genes are TRBV6-5 and TRBJ1-4; D unclear. The CDR3 runs 14 residues. Trimming shortened V by 2 bases and J by 6 bases, and 10 bases separated the two germline ends. Germline V gene lookup returns CDR1 MNHEY and CDR2 SVGAGI. CDR3 coding DNA: TGTGCCAGCAGTTACCGGGAGATAGATGAAAAACTGTTTTTT. Its protein is CASSYREIDEKLFF.

The V gene is TRBV12-5, the J gene TRBJ2-1; 7 nucleotides agree with TRBD1. Germline loops: CDR1 LGHNT, CDR2 FRNRAP. Germline trimming cut 3 bases from V and 2 bases from J; bases unmatched to any gene: 4. This CDR3 region has 15 residues. DNA for the CDR3: TGTGCTAGTGGTTTTATGGACAGGCCCTACAATGAGCAGTTCTTC. It translates to CASGFMDRPYNEQFF.

This sequence joins TRBV7-9 and TRBJ2-7; D not certain. V dropped 5 bases and J dropped 0 bases, with 5 bases sitting between them. CDR3 length: 12 amino acids. The germline V gene has CDR1 SEHNR and CDR2 FQNEAQ (reference sequence). DNA for the CDR3: TGTGCCAGCAGCCTCAGCTCCTACGAGCAGTACTTC. It is translated as CASSLSSYEQYF.

The chain employs TRBV12-5 and TRBJ1-1, with unresolved D. The CDR3 consists of 13 residues. Between the trimmed V and J ends, which lost 1 base and 2 bases, there was a span of 5 bases. CDR1 is LGHNT, CDR2 FRNRAP, per germline. CDR3 loop: CASGLDFNTEAFF. As DNA, the CDR3 is TGTGCTAGTGGTTTGGACTTTAACACTGAAGCTTTCTTT.

The chain has TRBV7-9 and TRBJ1-4; D perhaps matches TRBD1 (6 bases). There are 14 residues in the CDR3. CDR1 and CDR2 (germline): SEHNR, FQNEAQ (reference sequence). V was cut by 3 bases and J by 10 bases, with 15 bases left in between. DNA for the CDR3: TGTGCCAGCAGCTTCCTACAGGGTCCGGGAAAACTGTTTTTT. Protein sequence: CASSFLQGPGKLFF. Full variable domain (missing parts from reference TRBV7-9 and TRBJ1-4): DTGVSQNPRHKITKRGQNVTFRCDPISEHNRLYWYRQTLGQGPEFLTYFQNEAQLEKSRLLSDRFSAERPKGSFSTLEIQRTEQGDSAMYLCASSFLQGPGKLFFGSGTQLSVL.

The chain has TRBV10-1 and TRBJ2-7; TRBD2 is a possible D gene (5 bases). V shed 4 bases and J shed 3 bases, with 13 bases lying between them. CDR1 WNHNN and CDR2 SYGVQD come from the germline V gene (reference sequence). The CDR3 is 14 amino acids. CDR3 residues: CASSVRTDHYEQYF. The DNA of the CDR3 is TGCGCCAGCAGTGTGCGGACTGACCACTACGAGCAGTACTTC.

The chain employs TRBV19 and TRBJ1-2; possible D gene TRBD1, 6 bases. The CDR3 totals 14 residues. V dropped 5 bases and J dropped 5 bases, with 15 bases sitting between them. The germline gives CDR1 LNHDA, CDR2 SQIVND (reference sequence). The CDR3 loop is CASSAGGAGYGYTF. The DNA of the CDR3 is TGTGCCAGTAGTGCCGGGGGGGCAGGGTATGGCTACACCTTC.

The chain uses TRBV28 and TRBJ2-5, with 9 bases matching TRBD2. Germline assignment: CDR1 MDHEN and CDR2 SYDVKM. After removal of 4 bases from V and 5 bases from J, the junction contained 11 bases not matched to a gene. The CDR3 spans 16 residues. The CDR3: CASSSRGRGGRETQYF. In DNA, the CDR3 is TGTGCCAGCAGTTCCAGAGGGCGGGGGGGCCGCGAGACCCAGTACTTC.

This clone was detected ten times or more. V and J are TRBV4-3 and TRBJ1-5; D call uncertain. The germline V gene has CDR1 LGHNA and CDR2 YSLEER. Between the trimmed V and J ends, which lost 1 base and 5 bases, there was a span of 6 bases. This CDR3 is built from 13 residues. The CDR3 loop reads CASSQARDQPQHF. The CDR3 bases are TGCGCCAGCAGCCAAGCTCGGGATCAGCCCCAGCATTTT.

This chain connects TRBV2 to TRBJ1-1; possibly TRBD1 for D (5 bases). With 7 bases removed from V and 4 bases from J, the gap between germline ends came to 13 bases. Per germline, CDR1 SNHLY and CDR2 FYNNEI. The CDR3 runs to 13 residues. CDR3 sequence: CASKGREVTEAFF. The CDR3 bases are TGTGCCAGCAAGGGCAGGGAGGTCACTGAAGCTTTCTTT.

The gene calls are TRBV5-1 and TRBJ2-1; D is undetermined. V dropped 0 bases and J dropped 5 bases, with 12 bases sitting between them. The length of the CDR3 is 15 residues. Germline loops: CDR1 SGHRS, CDR2 YFSETQ. The CDR3 DNA reads TGCGCCAGCAGCTTGGATAGCATAGCCCACAATGAGCAGTTCTTC. It codes for CASSLDSIAHNEQFF.

The chain couples TRBV21-1 to TRBJ1-4; TRBD1 reflects the table's D call only, with no check against the DNA. TRBV21-1 is a documented pseudogene. The CDR3 runs to 15 residues. The CDR3 DNA reads TGTGCCAGCAGCAAGAACAGGGGGCTTTATGAAAAACTGTTTTTT. Its protein product is CASSKNRGLYEKLFF.

The chain couples TRBV6-1 to TRBJ2-3, with D tentatively TRBD2 (6 bases). Per the germline V gene, CDR1 is MNHNS and CDR2 is SASEGT. The V end lost 6 bases, the J end lost 0 bases, and 10 bases lay between the germline ends. The CDR3 is made up of 14 amino acids. CDR3 in amino acids: CASSRDFSTDTQYF. CDR3 nucleotide sequence: TGTGCCAGCAGCCGGGACTTCAGCACAGATACGCAGTATTTT.

The gene calls are TRBV28 and TRBJ1-1, with a tentative D call TRBD1 (6 bases). This CDR3 has 16 amino acids. CDR1 MDHEN and CDR2 SYDVKM come from the germline V gene. V lost 1 base to trimming and J lost 2 bases, with 14 bases between them. CDR3 region: CASSLFPGQSNTEAFF. CDR3 coding DNA: TGTGCCAGCAGTTTATTCCCAGGACAGTCCAACACTGAAGCTTTCTTT.

The V and J genes are TRBV7-2 and TRBJ1-6; 7 positions agree with TRBD1. The CDR3 is made up of 17 amino acids. The germline CDR1 and CDR2 sequences are SGHTA and FQGNSA. Trimming at V came to 2 bases and at J to 0 bases, leaving 4 bases not matched to a gene. The CDR3, as DNA: TGTGCCAGCAGCTTATGGGGACAGAGCTCCTATAATTCACCCCTCCACTTT. As protein: CASSLWGQSSYNSPLHF.

The chain has TRBV27 and TRBJ2-1; 7 bases are a match to TRBD1. Trimming removed 5 bases from V and 4 bases from J; junction bases left unmatched: 17. From germline, CDR1 is MNHEY and CDR2 SMNVEV (reference sequence). CDR3 length equals 18 residues. Here the CDR3 DNA reads TGTGCCAGCAGTCGTGAGACAGGGAGAAAGGGATTTTACAATGAGCAGTTCTTC. Residues: CASSRETGRKGFYNEQFF.

The chain joins TRBV18 to TRBJ1-6; 7 bases are shared with TRBD1. Trimming at V came to 3 bases and at J to 7 bases, leaving 9 bases not matched to a gene. Germline V CDR1 and CDR2: KGHSH, LQKENI. CDR3 length equals 16 residues. CDR3 residues: CASSPYIDRANSPLHF. The DNA of the CDR3 is TGTGCCAGCTCACCTTATATAGACAGGGCGAATTCACCCCTCCACTTT. The variable domain in full, with the rest retrieved from reference TRBV18 and TRBJ1-6, is NAGVMQNPRHLVRRRGQEARLRCSPMKGHSHVYWYRQLPEEGLKFMVYLQKENIIDESGMPKERFSAEFPKEGPSILRIQQVVRGDSAAYFCASSPYIDRANSPLHFGNGTRLTVT.

V usage is TRBV5-1 and J usage is TRBJ2-2; TRBD1 matches 8 bases. CDR1 is SGHRS, CDR2 YFSETQ, per germline. V was pared by 4 bases and J by 5 bases, with 10 bases of the junction left unmatched. This CDR3 has 16 amino acids. In DNA, the CDR3 is TGCGCCAGCAGCCGTACGACAGGGGCAGTTACCGGGGAGCTGTTTTTT. Amino acid sequence: CASSRTTGAVTGELFF.